The source of this TCR beta chain is a study of CD8 T cells in ankylosing spondylitis. Study outcomes and limitations: A TCR beta motif of eight or nine highly homologous variants seemed to mark ankylosing spondylitis blood.

This CDR3 has 13 amino acids. The V end lost 5 bases, the J end lost 3 bases, and 11 bases lay between the germline ends. In making TCR beta libraries, quantitative 5'-RACE with molecular barcodes was used. TCRdb analysed the 5' RACE reads with MiXCR anew, one entry per CDR3 protein. The sample contains 340,000 or so distinct CDR3 sequences, roughly 14% of which appear only once. This clonotype was seen many times. The antigen is undetermined. Input material: blood, either unsorted or a sorted T cell fraction (not recorded which). The receptor comes from a male donor with ankylosing spondylitis or in good health (not recorded which). The V gene is TRBV12-3 or TRBV12-4, the J gene TRBJ2-7, with no clear D. The CDR3 is CASSVGSFYEQYF. The CDR3 region has the DNA TGTGCCAGCAGTGTGGGATCGTTCTACGAGCAGTACTTC.